Shown below are 6 T cell receptor beta chains from a single sample sequenced in a study of PD-1 blockade in classical Hodgkin lymphoma. The data were produced by immunoSEQ multiplex PCR, yet TCRdb's version contains in-frame clones alone and is incomplete. The table records tens of thousands of clones, 75% to 85% of them present only once. Time point of the sample: cycle 4 day 1 (C4D1), after more than 5 weeks of nivolumab. Relapse after autologous stem cell transplantation occurred in every patient, and brentuximab vedotin exposure varied. Sample: peripheral blood mononuclear cells (PBMCs), taken before the fourth cycle of nivolumab. The receptors originated from a human donor with classical Hodgkin lymphoma.

The rearrangement uses TRBV5-6 and TRBJ1-2, with 7 bases identical to TRBD1. Trimming at V came to 4 bases and at J to 0 bases, leaving 12 bases not matched to a gene. Germline CDR1 SGHDT, CDR2 YYEEEE. The CDR3 has 17 residues. The CDR3 nucleotides are TGTGCCAGCAGCCAGGGCACAGGGGCCTTAGCTAACTATGGCTACACCTTC. Its protein is CASSQGTGALANYGYTF. The full variable domain, with the rest looked up from reference TRBV5-6 and TRBJ1-2, is DAGVTQSPTHLIKTRGQQVTLRCSPKSGHDTVSWYQQALGQGPQFIFQYYEEEERQRGNFPDRFSGHQFPNYSSELNVNALLLGDSALYLCASSQGTGALANYGYTFGSGTRLTVV.

The V gene is TRBV28, the J gene TRBJ2-1; D is perhaps TRBD1 (6 bases). V dropped 1 base and J dropped 4 bases, with 17 bases sitting between them. CDR3 size: 17 residues. In germline, CDR1 is MDHEN, CDR2 SYDVKM. DNA of the CDR3: TGTGCCAGCAGTTTATCATCGGGCGTTCAGGGGTACAATGAGCAGTTCTTC. Protein sequence: CASSLSSGVQGYNEQFF.

This clone is a singleton in its sample. The rearrangement uses TRBV6-5 and TRBJ1-5; D call uncertain. The ends were cut back, 1 base at V and 0 bases at J, with 7 bases in the middle. Germline V gene sequence: CDR1 MNHEY, CDR2 SVGAGI. This CDR3 has 15 amino acids. The CDR3 DNA reads as TGTGCCAGCAGTTACTTGGCAAATAGCAATCAGCCCCAGCATTTT. Amino acids: CASSYLANSNQPQHF.

The chain has TRBV15 and TRBJ1-1, with D hard to call. Deletions cut 1 base from V and 5 bases from J, with 14 bases between. The CDR3 has 15 residues. In germline, CDR1 is LNHNV, CDR2 YYDKDF (reference sequence). The CDR3 here is CATSRVGGSATEAFF. For the CDR3, the DNA is TGTGCCACCAGCAGAGTCGGCGGGTCAGCGACTGAAGCTTTCTTT.

The chain couples TRBV5-4 to TRBJ2-7; D is uncertain. V was shortened by 1 base and J by 0 bases, with 20 bases between the two germline ends. The CDR3 loop spans 18 amino acids. Germline assignment: CDR1 SGHNT and CDR2 YYREEE (reference sequence). CDR3 region: CASSLRTLRWGSSYEQYF. The CDR3 DNA is TGTGCCAGCAGCTTGAGAACCCTAAGGTGGGGAAGCTCCTACGAGCAGTACTTC.

In nucleotides, the CDR3 is TGTGCCAGCAGCTTAGTTCCCCCCACCTACGAGCAGTACTTC. It codes for CASSLVPPTYEQYF. The rearrangement uses TRBV11-2 and TRBJ2-7; D is undetermined. The germline V gene encodes CDR1 SGHAT and CDR2 FQNNGV. The CDR3 covers 14 residues. V gave up 1 base and J gave up 2 bases, with 9 bases separating them.